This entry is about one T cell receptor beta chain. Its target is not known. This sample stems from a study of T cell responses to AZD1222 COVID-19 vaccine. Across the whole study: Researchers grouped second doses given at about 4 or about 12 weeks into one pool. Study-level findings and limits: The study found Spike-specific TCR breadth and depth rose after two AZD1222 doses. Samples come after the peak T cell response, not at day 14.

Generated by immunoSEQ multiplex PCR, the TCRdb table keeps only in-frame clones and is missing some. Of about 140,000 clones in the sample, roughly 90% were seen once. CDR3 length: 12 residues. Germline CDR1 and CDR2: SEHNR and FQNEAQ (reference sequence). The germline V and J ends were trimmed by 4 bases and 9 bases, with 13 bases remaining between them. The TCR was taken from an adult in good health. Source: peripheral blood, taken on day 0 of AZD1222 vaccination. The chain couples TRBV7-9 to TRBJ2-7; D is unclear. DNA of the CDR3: TGTGCCAGCAGCTCTGAAGAGTCGGGGCAGTACTTC. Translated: CASSSEESGQYF.